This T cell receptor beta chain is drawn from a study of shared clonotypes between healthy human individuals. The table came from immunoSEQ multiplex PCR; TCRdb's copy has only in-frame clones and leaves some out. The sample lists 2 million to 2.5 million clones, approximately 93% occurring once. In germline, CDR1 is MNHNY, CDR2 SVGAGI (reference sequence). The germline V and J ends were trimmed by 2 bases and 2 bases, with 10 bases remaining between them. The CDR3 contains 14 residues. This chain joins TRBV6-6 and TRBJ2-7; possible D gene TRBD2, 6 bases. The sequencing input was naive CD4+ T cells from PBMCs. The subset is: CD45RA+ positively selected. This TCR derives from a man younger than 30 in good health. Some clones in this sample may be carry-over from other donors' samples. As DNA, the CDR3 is TGTGCCAGCAGTTACGGAGGGCGGACCTACGAGCAGTACTTC. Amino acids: CASSYGGRTYEQYF.